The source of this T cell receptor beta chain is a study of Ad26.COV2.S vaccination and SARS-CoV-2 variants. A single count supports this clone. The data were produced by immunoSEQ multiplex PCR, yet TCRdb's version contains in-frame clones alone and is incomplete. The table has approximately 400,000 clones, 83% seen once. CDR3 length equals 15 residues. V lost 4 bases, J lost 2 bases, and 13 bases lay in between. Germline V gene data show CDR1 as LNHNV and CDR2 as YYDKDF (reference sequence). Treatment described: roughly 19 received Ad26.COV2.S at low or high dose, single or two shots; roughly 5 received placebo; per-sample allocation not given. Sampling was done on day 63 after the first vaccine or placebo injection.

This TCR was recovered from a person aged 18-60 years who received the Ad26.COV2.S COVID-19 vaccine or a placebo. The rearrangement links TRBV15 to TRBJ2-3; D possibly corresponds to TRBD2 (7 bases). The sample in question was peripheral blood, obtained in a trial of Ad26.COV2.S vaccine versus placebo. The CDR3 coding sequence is TGTGCCACCAGCAAGGGGGGGGGAGCCACAGATACGCAGTATTTT. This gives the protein CATSKGGGATDTQYF.